The 14 T cell receptor beta chains listed next were all sequenced from one sample in a study of cytomegalovirus exposure and HLA in healthy donors. Clones were read by immunoSEQ multiplex PCR, and TCRdb kept only the in-frame ones, dropping some. This table has about 120,000 clones, 85% to 90% appearing once. The sample was PBMCs. These receptors all stem from a woman under 30 in good health and CMV-seronegative.

The V and J genes are TRBV7-6 and TRBJ2-2; D perhaps matches TRBD1 (5 bases). The CDR3 length is 15 residues. Germline values: CDR1 SGHVS, CDR2 FNYEAQ. Trimming shortened V by 5 bases and J by 1 base, and 11 bases separated the two germline ends. The CDR3 bases are TGTGCCAGCAGCCCTACTGGACAGAACACCGGGGAGCTGTTTTTT. Encoded protein: CASSPTGQNTGELFF.

The chain is built from TRBV9 and TRBJ2-2; 7 bases match TRBD2. CDR1 SGDLS and CDR2 YYNGEE come from the germline V gene. The CDR3 length is 14 residues. Germline trimming cut 5 bases from V and 6 bases from J; bases unmatched to any gene: 7. CDR3 loop: CASSGGLVAGELFF. The DNA for the CDR3 is TGTGCCAGCAGTGGAGGACTAGTCGCCGGGGAGCTGTTTTTT.

The chain carries TRBV4-3 and TRBJ2-7; 9 positions agree with TRBD2. J was trimmed by 1 base and V by 1 base; bases with no gene match: 2. The length of the CDR3 is 15 residues. The germline CDR1 and CDR2 sequences are LGHNA and YSLEER. The CDR3 coding sequence is TGCGCCAGCAGCCAAGGACTAGCGGTTTCCTACGAGCAGTACTTC. The encoded protein is CASSQGLAVSYEQYF.

The chain combines TRBV10-3 with TRBJ1-1, with D maybe TRBD1 (5 bases). The CDR3 loop spans 15 amino acids. Deletions cut 2 bases from V and 4 bases from J, with 14 bases between. The germline gives CDR1 ENHRY, CDR2 SYGVKD. This CDR3 is CAISEPGWVGTEAFF. The CDR3 nucleotides read TGTGCCATCAGTGAGCCAGGGTGGGTGGGCACTGAAGCTTTCTTT.

The rearrangement uses TRBV13 and TRBJ2-1, with D possibly matching TRBD1 (5 bases). The CDR3 is 16 amino acids. The germline V and J ends were trimmed by 0 bases and 8 bases, with 17 bases remaining between them. Germline V gene lookup returns CDR1 PRHDT and CDR2 FYEKMQ (reference sequence). The CDR3 nucleotides read TGTGCCAGCAGCTTAGGAACCCCGATAGGACACTATGAGCAGTTCTTC. It translates to CASSLGTPIGHYEQFF.

This clone came up once. The chain combines TRBV4-3 with TRBJ2-2; 9 bases map to TRBD2. The CDR3 consists of 18 residues. V lost 1 base and J lost 4; bases outside the gene matches: 10. Germline CDR1 LGHNA, CDR2 YSLEER. In DNA form, the CDR3 reads TGCGCCAGCAGCCAAGGTAGCGGGAGAAGTTGGAGCACCGGGGAGCTGTTTTTT. Translation gives CASSQGSGRSWSTGELFF.

The rearrangement joins TRBV5-1 to TRBJ2-7; D possibly corresponds to TRBD1 (5 bases). The V end was cut by 4 bases, the J end by 7 bases, with 15 bases between. CDR3 length: 13 residues. Per germline, CDR1 SGHRS and CDR2 YFSETQ. The CDR3 nucleotides read TGCGCCAGCAGCCAACCTAGGGGTGGGGAGCAGTACTTC. Protein: CASSQPRGGEQYF.

The chain joins TRBV27 to TRBJ2-2; TRBD2 might be the D (6 bases). Germline CDR1 is MNHEY and CDR2 is SMNVEV (reference sequence). This CDR3 region has 16 residues. Trimming cost V 6 bases and J 2 bases, with 16 bases left between them. For the CDR3, the DNA is TGTGCCAGCAGCGCCGGGCGGGATCTAAACACCGGGGAGCTGTTTTTT. Its protein is CASSAGRDLNTGELFF.

The chain uses TRBV30 and TRBJ2-3; the D is unclear. The germline gives CDR1 GTSNPN, CDR2 SVGIG (reference sequence). Trimming removed 0 bases at V and 5 bases at J, with 6 bases between. This CDR3 spans 12 amino acids. The CDR3 here is CAWSVSLDTQYF. The CDR3 bases are TGTGCCTGGAGTGTTTCACTAGATACGCAGTATTTT.

This CDR3 is CASSLEGAVATEAFF. The CDR3 bases are TGCGCCAGCAGCTTGGAGGGGGCGGTCGCTACTGAAGCTTTCTTT. The J gene is TRBJ1-1, the V gene TRBV5-1, with 7 positions matching TRBD1. Looked up from germline, CDR1 is SGHRS and CDR2 is YFSETQ. CDR3 size: 15 residues. After removal of 0 bases from V and 5 bases from J, the junction contained 7 bases not matched to a gene.

The rearrangement joins TRBV19 to TRBJ2-5; perhaps TRBD1 as D (6 bases). The CDR3 has 13 residues. Germline V gives CDR1 LNHDA, CDR2 SQIVND (reference sequence). The germline V and J ends were trimmed by 6 bases and 3 bases, with 11 bases remaining between them. CDR3 DNA: TGTGCCAGTAGCACGGACAGTGAAGAGACCCAGTACTTC. Protein product: CASSTDSEETQYF.

The CDR3 DNA sequence: TGTGCCAGCGCAACTAGGACGGGGAACACTGAAGCTTTCTTT. Amino acids: CASATRTGNTEAFF. The rearrangement links TRBV19 to TRBJ1-1; D ambiguous. This CDR3 comprises 14 residues. In germline, CDR1 is LNHDA, CDR2 SQIVND (reference sequence). V was pared by 9 bases and J by 1 base, with 15 bases between.

This chain joins TRBV28 and TRBJ2-5, with 9 positions matching TRBD2. Losses at the gene ends were 3 bases for V and 5 bases for J; bases not matched to a gene: 10. Germline V CDR1 and CDR2: MDHEN, SYDVKM. This CDR3 has 16 residues. The CDR3 sequence is CASSFGVAGAGETQYF. CDR3 bases: TGTGCCAGCAGTTTTGGAGTAGCGGGGGCCGGGGAGACCCAGTACTTC.

CDR3 coding DNA: TGTGCCAGCAGCTCCGAGGGAATTATGGCCAAAAACATTCAGTACTTC. Its protein is CASSSEGIMAKNIQYF. The chain couples TRBV7-9 to TRBJ2-4; weak D call: TRBD2 (5 bases). Trimming took 4 bases from V and 1 from J, leaving 14 bases between them. The CDR3 is made up of 16 amino acids. CDR1 is SEHNR, CDR2 FQNEAQ, per germline (reference sequence).